The entry below describes one T cell receptor beta chain. Its antigen is unknown. The method was immunoSEQ multiplex PCR; TCRdb's version includes in-frame clones alone and lacks a portion of them. The sample consists of 60,000 to 85,000 clones, about 93% of them appearing once. The sample is drawn from a study of brain T cells in children with intractable seizures. Findings and caveats of the study: Patients' HCMV serostatus was unknown; virus specificity rests on CDR3 similarity alone. Clones missing pre-surgery may reflect undersampling of that blood sample.

Sequencing was limited to surgery cases with top T cell transcript signatures in brain tissue. Patients received at least one anti-epileptic drug before surgery. CDR3 size: 11 residues. Trimming took 5 bases from V and 6 from J, leaving 10 bases between them. Looked up from germline, CDR1 is DFQATT and CDR2 is SNEGSKA (reference sequence). The gene calls are TRBV20-1 and TRBJ1-1; D is unclear. Sample: peripheral blood, taken at surgery. The TCR originated in a boy less than two years old with tuberous sclerosis and intractable seizures. As DNA, the CDR3 is TGCAGTGCTCTAGGCGGGGCTGAAGCTTTCTTT. Its translation is CSALGGAEAFF.